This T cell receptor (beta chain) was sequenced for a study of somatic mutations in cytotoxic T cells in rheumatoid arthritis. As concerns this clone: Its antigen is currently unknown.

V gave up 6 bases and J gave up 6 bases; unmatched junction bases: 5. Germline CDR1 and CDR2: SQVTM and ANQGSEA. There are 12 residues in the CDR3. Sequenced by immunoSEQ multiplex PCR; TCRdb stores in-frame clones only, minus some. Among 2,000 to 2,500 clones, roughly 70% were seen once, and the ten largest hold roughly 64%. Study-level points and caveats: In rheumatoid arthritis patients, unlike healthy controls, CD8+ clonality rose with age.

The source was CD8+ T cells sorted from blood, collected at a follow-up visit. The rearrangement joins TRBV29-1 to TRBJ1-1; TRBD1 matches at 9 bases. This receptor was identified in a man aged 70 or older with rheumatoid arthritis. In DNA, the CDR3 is TGCAGCGTCCGGGACAGGGTAGCTGAAGCTTTCTTT. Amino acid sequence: CSVRDRVAEAFF.